The 29 T cell receptor beta chains presented below share a single source sample, sequenced in a study of control samples from healthy donors and cancer patients. Here immunoSEQ multiplex PCR was the method, and the copy in TCRdb shows in-frame clones only, minus some. The data contain approximately 170,000 clones, 92% of them singletons. The sequencing sample was made of blood. The origin of the receptors is a woman in her thirties in good health.

This clone was counted between two and nine times. This chain connects TRBV4-1 to TRBJ2-1; D possibly corresponds to TRBD1 (6 bases). Trimming removed 4 bases at V and 1 base at J, with 17 bases between. The CDR3 length is 17 residues. From germline, CDR1 is MGHRA and CDR2 YSYEKL. Written as DNA, the CDR3 is TGCGCCAGCAGCCGCCGACCGGACAGCAGATCCTACAATGAGCAGTTCTTC. As protein: CASSRRPDSRSYNEQFF.

This chain links TRBV5-1 with TRBJ2-3; 7 bases are shared with TRBD2. The CDR3 extends over 17 amino acids. Trimming cost V 4 bases and J 4 bases; bases outside gene matches: 15. Germline assignment: CDR1 SGHRS and CDR2 YFSETQ. The CDR3 sequence: CASSPPPSGGGADTQYF. The CDR3 DNA reads TGCGCCAGCAGCCCCCCCCCTAGCGGAGGAGGGGCAGATACGCAGTATTTT.

V usage is TRBV4-1 and J usage is TRBJ2-7, with 12 nucleotides matching TRBD2. From germline, CDR1 is MGHRA and CDR2 YSYEKL. Trimming took 1 base from V and 6 from J; bases not matched to a gene: 4. CDR3 length equals 15 residues. The CDR3 DNA reads as TGCGCCAGCAGCCAAGGCGGACTAGCGGGACGCGAGCAGTACTTC. Protein sequence: CASSQGGLAGREQYF.

The genes are TRBV18 and TRBJ2-3, with a weak D call TRBD2 (6 bases). Germline CDR1 and CDR2: KGHSH and LQKENI. The CDR3 length is 15 residues. Trimming shortened V by 4 bases and J by 4 bases, and 15 bases separated the two germline ends. The CDR3 loop is CASSLRGNLPDTQYF. The DNA of the CDR3 is TGTGCCAGCTCACTACGGGGGAATCTTCCAGATACGCAGTATTTT.

The chain carries TRBV5-1 and TRBJ2-3, with 7 positions matching TRBD1. CDR3 length: 18 amino acids. With V trimmed by 5 bases and J by 2 bases, 17 bases remained unmatched. In germline, CDR1 is SGHRS, CDR2 YFSETQ. CDR3 loop: CASSPPSGTAWNTDTQYF. The CDR3 region has the DNA TGCGCCAGCAGTCCACCGTCCGGGACAGCATGGAACACAGATACGCAGTATTTT.

The J gene is TRBJ2-2, the V gene TRBV11-3; TRBD2 agrees at 8 bases. V gave up 1 base and J gave up 6 bases; unmatched junction bases: 7. Germline-derived CDR1 and CDR2 are SGHNT and YENEEA. This CDR3 has 16 residues. The CDR3 coding sequence is TGTGCCAGCAGCTTAGTAGCGGGATCCGGTCCCGGGGAGCTGTTTTTT. Translating it yields CASSLVAGSGPGELFF.

The rearrangement uses TRBV9 and TRBJ2-6, with 11 bases identical to TRBD1. Germline V CDR1 and CDR2: SGDLS, YYNGEE. With 6 bases clipped from V and 4 bases from J, the junction kept 9 bases outside the gene matches. The CDR3 runs 17 residues. CDR3 sequence: CASTRTGGASGANVLTF. The CDR3 coding sequence is TGTGCCAGCACCCGGACAGGGGGCGCCTCCGGGGCCAACGTCCTGACTTTC.

The genes are TRBV25-1 and TRBJ1-2; a weak D match, TRBD1 (5 bases). The V and J ends lost 4 bases and 4 bases respectively, with 16 bases between them. This CDR3 contains 15 residues. The germline V gene has CDR1 MGHDK and CDR2 SYGVNS. CDR3 residues: CASSVGGVESYGYTF. The CDR3, as DNA: TGTGCCAGCAGTGTTGGGGGGGTCGAGAGCTATGGCTACACCTTC.

The chain employs TRBV2 and TRBJ2-3, with TRBD1 identical over 7 bases. Per germline, CDR1 SNHLY and CDR2 FYNNEI. Trimming removed 5 bases from V and 4 bases from J; junction bases left unmatched: 12. This CDR3 is 16 amino acids long. CDR3 region: CASSLTGDGIPDTQYF. The CDR3 nucleotides read TGTGCCAGCAGTTTAACAGGGGACGGAATCCCAGATACGCAGTATTTT.

This clone is a singleton in its sample. This chain uses TRBV19 with TRBJ1-5; no firm D call. Germline CDR1 reads LNHDA; CDR2 reads SQIVND (reference sequence). The CDR3 consists of 13 residues. V lost 9 bases to trimming and J lost 7 bases, with 16 bases between them. In DNA, the CDR3 is TGTGCCAGCACTGGCCCGAGTAAGCAGCCCCAGCATTTT. Protein: CASTGPSKQPQHF. The full variable domain, rest sourced from reference TRBV19 and TRBJ1-5, is DGGITQSPKYLFRKEGQNVTLSCEQNLNHDAMYWYRQDPGQGLRLIYYSQIVNDFQKGDIAEGYSVSREKKESFPLTVTSAQKNPTAFYLCASTGPSKQPQHFGDGTRLSIL.

CDR3 in DNA: TGTGCCAGTAGCCCCGGACATCCCCCCTACGAGCAGTACTTC. Translating gives CASSPGHPPYEQYF. V gene TRBV19 combines with J gene TRBJ2-7; TRBD1 is a possible D gene (5 bases). The V end lost 6 bases, the J end lost 2 bases, and 14 bases lay between the germline ends. This CDR3 contains 14 residues. CDR1 is LNHDA and CDR2 is SQIVND in the germline V gene (reference sequence).

This chain joins TRBV29-1 and TRBJ2-2, with D possibly being TRBD1 (5 bases). V was shortened by 4 bases and J by 3 bases, with 9 bases between the two germline ends. Germline CDR1 and CDR2: SQVTM and ANQGSEA. The CDR3 covers 13 residues. For the CDR3, the DNA is TGCAGCGTTGTGGGGCCGGACACCGGGGAGCTGTTTTTT. Translation gives CSVVGPDTGELFF.

V is TRBV10-1 and J is TRBJ2-1, with 15 bases fitting TRBD2. The CDR3 totals 18 residues. The germline gives CDR1 WNHNN, CDR2 SYGVQD (reference sequence). Trimming took 9 bases from V and 2 from J; bases not matched to a gene: 11. This CDR3 reads CARLNGLAGGPTYNEQFF. The CDR3 coding sequence is TGCGCCAGACTTAACGGACTAGCGGGAGGGCCAACCTACAATGAGCAGTTCTTC.

This chain connects TRBV6-1 to TRBJ2-5; 9 bases line up with TRBD1. The V gene end was trimmed by 1 base and the J gene end by 4 bases; junction bases not matched to a gene: 7. CDR1 MNHNS and CDR2 SASEGT come from the germline V gene. CDR3 length: 16 amino acids. The CDR3 bases are TGTGCCAGCAGTGAAGTAGGGGGACAGGGAATAGAGACCCAGTACTTC. It is translated as CASSEVGGQGIETQYF.

The table lists this clone with a count of one. The chain recombines TRBV19 with TRBJ1-1, with 10 bases fitting TRBD1. After removal of 5 bases from V and 5 bases from J, the junction contained 8 bases not matched to a gene. This CDR3 comprises 15 residues. CDR1 LNHDA and CDR2 SQIVND come from the germline V gene (reference sequence). Written as DNA, the CDR3 is TGTGCCAGTAGTTCTCGGACAGGGGGTCGTACTGAAGCTTTCTTT. It codes for CASSSRTGGRTEAFF.

The chain has TRBV30 and TRBJ2-5, with D maybe TRBD1 (6 bases). Germline V gene data show CDR1 as GTSNPN and CDR2 as SVGIG (reference sequence). The CDR3 is 15 amino acids. V was pared by 0 bases and J by 2 bases, with 13 bases between. The CDR3 DNA reads as TGTGCCTGGAGTGTCGGACAGCCGGGACAAGAGACCCAGTACTTC. Its protein is CAWSVGQPGQETQYF.

The genes are TRBV4-2 and TRBJ2-1; no definite D call. V shed 0 bases and J shed 0 bases, with 6 bases lying between them. The V gene's germline CDR1 is LGHNA and CDR2 YNFKEQ. The CDR3 extends over 15 amino acids. The CDR3 spells CASSQEASSYNEQFF. CDR3 in DNA: TGTGCCAGCAGCCAAGAGGCGAGCTCCTACAATGAGCAGTTCTTC.

The rearrangement links TRBV7-6 to TRBJ2-1, with 7 bases matching TRBD2. Germline trimming cut 0 bases from V and 6 bases from J; bases unmatched to any gene: 5. Germline V gene sequence: CDR1 SGHVS, CDR2 FNYEAQ. CDR3 length: 15 amino acids. The chain's CDR3 is CASSLAYGGGNEQFF. Here the CDR3 DNA reads TGTGCCAGCAGCTTAGCCTATGGCGGGGGCAATGAGCAGTTCTTC. The full variable domain, its missing parts supplied by reference TRBV7-6 and TRBJ2-1, is GAGVSQSPRYKVTKRGQDVALRCDPISGHVSLYWYRQALGQGPEFLTYFNYEAQQDKSGLPNDRFSAERPEGSISTLTIQRTEQRDSAMYRCASSLAYGGGNEQFFGPGTRLTVL.

The chain combines TRBV9 with TRBJ2-7; TRBD2 matches 10 bases. The ends lost 3 bases at V and 5 bases at J; junction bases unmatched: 2. Germline CDR1 is SGDLS and CDR2 is YYNGEE. This CDR3 region has 13 residues. In nucleotides, the CDR3 is TGTGCCAGCAGCGCCCTAGCGGGAGACGAGCAGTACTTC. It encodes CASSALAGDEQYF.

This sequence joins TRBV14 and TRBJ1-2; 7 bases are a match to TRBD1. The CDR3 is 18 residues long. The junction had 16 bases not matched to a gene; V was cut back by 4 bases and J by 2 bases. The germline gives CDR1 SGHDN, CDR2 FVKESK. Here the CDR3 reads CASSRFKFDRASNYGYTF. CDR3 coding DNA: TGTGCCAGCAGCCGATTCAAGTTTGACAGGGCTTCCAACTATGGCTACACCTTC.

The chain uses TRBV14 and TRBJ1-1; no clear D. Germline CDR1 reads SGHDN; CDR2 reads FVKESK. This CDR3 region has 13 residues. V was cut by 1 base and J by 4 bases, with 7 bases left in between. The CDR3 sequence is CASSQGRLTEAFF. CDR3 sequence (DNA): TGTGCCAGCAGCCAAGGGAGACTCACTGAAGCTTTCTTT.

The gene calls are TRBV11-2 and TRBJ2-3; 7 bases line up with TRBD1. V lost 4 bases, J lost 2 bases, and 3 bases stayed unmatched. This CDR3 has 14 amino acids. Per the germline V gene, CDR1 is SGHAT and CDR2 is FQNNGV. The CDR3 here is CASSSGQYTDTQYF. The CDR3 bases are TGTGCCAGCAGCTCGGGACAGTACACAGATACGCAGTATTTT.

V and J are TRBV20-1 and TRBJ1-4; 9 nucleotides align to TRBD1. The CDR3 is 11 residues long. Germline V CDR1 and CDR2: DFQATT, SNEGSKA (reference sequence). Trimming at V came to 6 bases and at J to 14 bases, leaving 7 bases not matched to a gene. CDR3: CSATQGAELFF. CDR3 nucleotide sequence: TGCAGTGCCACACAGGGGGCAGAGCTGTTTTTT.

This clone was picked up one time. V is TRBV28 and J is TRBJ2-1, with 7 bases lining up with TRBD1. The CDR3 length is 14 residues. Germline assignment: CDR1 MDHEN and CDR2 SYDVKM. The junction had 8 bases not matched to a gene; V was cut back by 10 bases and J by 2 bases. CDR3 nucleotide sequence: TGTGCCACGACCAGGGGGATTACCTACAATGAGCAGTTCTTC. Translation: CATTRGITYNEQFF.

The V call is TRBV7-9, the J call TRBJ1-1; D unclear. Trimming shortened V by 6 bases and J by 7 bases, and 9 bases separated the two germline ends. The CDR3 runs to 11 residues. Germline CDR1 is SEHNR and CDR2 is FQNEAQ (reference sequence). This CDR3 is CASRAAIEAFF. The DNA of the CDR3 is TGTGCCAGCAGGGCAGCGATTGAAGCTTTCTTT.

The chain is built from TRBV12-3 or TRBV12-4 and TRBJ1-1; D not certain. V was clipped by 4 bases and J by 6 bases, with 6 bases between them. The CDR3 runs 11 residues. In DNA, the CDR3 is TGTGCCAGCAGTTCCGGGTCTGAAGCTTTCTTT. Its translation: CASSSGSEAFF.

This chain joins TRBV15 and TRBJ2-1; unclear D gene. Deletions cut 5 bases from V and 6 bases from J, with 14 bases between. The germline CDR1 and CDR2 sequences are LNHNV and YYDKDF (reference sequence). The CDR3 runs 14 residues. The CDR3 DNA follows: TGTGCCACCAGCCCCATTATAGTACCCAATGAGCAGTTCTTC. It codes for CATSPIIVPNEQFF.

This chain links TRBV5-5 with TRBJ2-7; no definite D call. The CDR3 runs 13 residues. V dropped 4 bases and J dropped 4 bases, with 12 bases sitting between them. CDR1 SGHKS and CDR2 YYEKEE come from the germline V gene (reference sequence). This chain's CDR3 is CASSMGSEYEQYF. CDR3 coding DNA: TGTGCCAGCAGCATGGGGTCCGAGTACGAGCAGTACTTC.

The chain couples TRBV28 to TRBJ1-5; D ambiguous. This CDR3 comprises 14 residues. V shed 7 bases and J shed 4 bases, with 14 bases lying between them. Germline-derived CDR1 and CDR2 are MDHEN and SYDVKM. For the CDR3, the DNA is TGTGCCAGCACCCTGACAATGACTAATCAGCCCCAGCATTTT. This sequence encodes CASTLTMTNQPQHF.